The source of this T cell receptor beta chain is a study of brain T cells in children with intractable seizures. Regarding the study as a whole: Only CDR3 sequence similarity suggested viral specificity, without known HCMV serostatus. Pre- and post-surgery blood differed in depth, so pre-surgery absences may be undersampling.

Surgery cases with the highest brain T cell transcript signatures were chosen for sequencing. Pre-surgery treatment included at least one anti-epileptic drug. TCRdb's copy holds only in-frame clones and misses some; the assay was immunoSEQ multiplex PCR. The sample yields roughly 120,000 clones, around 94% seen once. Germline CDR1 is MDHEN and CDR2 is SYDVKM. The CDR3 sequence is 14 residues long. V lost 5 bases and J lost 1, with 12 bases in between. In regard to this clone: Its specificity is unknown.

The TCR was taken from a boy in the first two years of life with hemimegalencephaly and intractable seizures. The genes are TRBV28 and TRBJ2-7, with unresolved D. The sequences come from peripheral blood, collected at surgery. This chain's CDR3 is CASSPHELSYEQYF. CDR3 DNA: TGTGCCAGCAGTCCCCACGAACTTTCCTACGAGCAGTACTTC.